The sequence of this T cell receptor beta chain was determined in a study of neoadjuvant anti-PD-1 for oral cavity cancer. V lost 7 bases, J lost 2 bases, and 12 bases lay in between. From germline, CDR1 is SQVTM and CDR2 ANQGSEA. This CDR3 comprises 13 residues. Repertoires were generated with immunoSEQ multiplex PCR, while TCRdb's copy carries only in-frame clones and drops some. The sample shows more than 13,000 clones, roughly 80% of them seen only once. Time point reported: after neoadjuvant nivolumab, at surgical resection. Sequencing was performed on PBMCs, taken after nivolumab (anti-PD-1) treatment. The source is a person between 40 and 85 years old with oral cavity squamous cell carcinoma. V is TRBV29-1 and J is TRBJ2-1, with D perhaps matching TRBD1 or TRBD2 (5 bases each). DNA of the CDR3: TGCAGCGCAGACTGGGGGACCTACAATGAGCAGTTCTTC. Translated, it gives CSADWGTYNEQFF.